A selection of T cell receptor beta chains follows, all from one sample in a study of shared clonotypes between healthy human individuals. Clones were read by immunoSEQ multiplex PCR, and TCRdb kept only the in-frame ones, dropping some. The sample lists more than 550,000 clones, 72% occurring once. Material for sequencing was memory CD4+ T cells sorted from blood. These receptors were collected from a woman aged 25 to 39 in good health. CDR3s include the opening cysteine and the closing phenylalanine or tryptophan. A D gene is named only where the DNA matches it firmly. Not every row has a clone size; where given, it reads once, few, many or a size class.

clone_size: -; cdr3_length: 13; j_call: TRBJ1-1; d_call: -; v_call: TRBV19; cdr3_nt: TGTGCCAGTAGTATACACATGAACACTGAAGCTTTCTTT; cdr3_aa: CASSIHMNTEAFF
clone_size: -; cdr3_length: 16; j_call: TRBJ2-7; d_call: TRBD1; v_call: TRBV25-1; cdr3_nt: TGTGCCAGCAGTCAGGGGGCGGGACGGATCTCCTACGAGCAGTACTTC; cdr3_aa: CASSQGAGRISYEQYF
clone_size: -; cdr3_length: 14; j_call: TRBJ1-6; d_call: TRBD1; v_call: TRBV28; cdr3_nt: TGTGCCAGCCAAGGGACAGGGGTTGATTCACCCCTCCACTTT; cdr3_aa: CASQGTGVDSPLHF
clone_size: -; cdr3_length: 15; j_call: TRBJ2-5; d_call: -; v_call: TRBV28; cdr3_nt: TGTGCCAGCAGTTTATGGACCAGGCCTCAAGAGACCCAGTACTTC; cdr3_aa: CASSLWTRPQETQYF
clone_size: -; cdr3_length: 15; j_call: TRBJ1-2; d_call: -; v_call: TRBV19; cdr3_nt: TGTGCCAGTAGTATCCCCGGGGGGCATAACTATGGCTACACCTTC; cdr3_aa: CASSIPGGHNYGYTF
clone_size: -; cdr3_length: 14; j_call: TRBJ2-7; d_call: TRBD1; v_call: TRBV10-2; cdr3_nt: TGCGCCAGCTCGGACGACAGGGTTGGCTACGAGCAGTACTTC; cdr3_aa: CASSDDRVGYEQYF
clone_size: -; cdr3_length: 13; j_call: TRBJ2-7; d_call: TRBD2; v_call: TRBV6-9; cdr3_nt: TGTGCCAGCAGTGATCTAGCGGCCTACGAGCAGTACTTC; cdr3_aa: CASSDLAAYEQYF
clone_size: -; cdr3_length: 15; j_call: TRBJ2-1; d_call: -; v_call: TRBV14; cdr3_nt: TGTGCCAGCAGCCAAGACGGCCGTCTTGGAAATGAGCAGTTCTTC; cdr3_aa: CASSQDGRLGNEQFF
clone_size: -; cdr3_length: 15; j_call: TRBJ2-3; d_call: -; v_call: TRBV4-1; cdr3_nt: TGCGCCAGCAGCCCGCGACCAGAACTCACAGATACGCAGTATTTT; cdr3_aa: CASSPRPELTDTQYF
clone_size: few; cdr3_length: 16; j_call: TRBJ1-4; d_call: -; v_call: TRBV6-1; cdr3_nt: TGTGCCAGCAGTGACATCCGGACAGCAACTAATGAAAAACTGTTTTTT; cdr3_aa: CASSDIRTATNEKLFF
clone_size: -; cdr3_length: 14; j_call: TRBJ1-4; d_call: -; v_call: TRBV5-1; cdr3_nt: TGCGCCAGCAGCCCCGGTAGGGTAGGCGAAAAACTGTTTTTT; cdr3_aa: CASSPGRVGEKLFF
clone_size: -; cdr3_length: 16; j_call: TRBJ2-2; d_call: -; v_call: TRBV7-8; cdr3_nt: TGTGCCAGCAGCTTAGTTGGCAGGGGTATTACCGGGGAGCTGTTTTTT; cdr3_aa: CASSLVGRGITGELFF